This TCR beta chain was obtained from a study of CD8+CD57+ T cells in acquired aplastic anemia. Study as a whole: DNA from sorted CD4+ and CD8+ cells averaged roughly 3.4 ug.

The CDR3 spans 15 residues. CDR1 and CDR2 from the germline V gene are MGHDK and SYGVNS. V dropped 2 bases and J dropped 1; count of bases not matched to a gene: 2. On this clonotype: The antigen is undetermined.

Study-wide findings and caveats: Overlap between patients and controls comprised about 30 CD8+ CDR3 sequences. No significant difference in CD8+ Simpson's diversity was found between patients and controls.

The use of genomic DNA as template underpinned the TCR beta VDJ and CDR3 profiling. TCRdb used MiXCR to reprocess the reads, holding one entry per CDR3 protein. The data show approximately 98,000 distinct CDR3 sequences, 65% to 70% seen once. Patients chosen for sequencing had CD8+CD57+ cells that had expanded, as shown by flow cytometry. Therapy had not been given to patients before blood sampling. The V call is TRBV25-1, the J call TRBJ2-1, with 7 positions matching TRBD1. The sequenced sample consisted of sorted CD4+, CD8+, or CD8+CD57+ T cells (not recorded which) from PBMCs. The clonotype originates from a human donor with aplastic anemia. The CDR3, as DNA: TGTGCCAGCAGTGAACGACAGGGATCCTACAATGAGCAGTTCTTC. Protein product: CASSERQGSYNEQFF.